These 26 T cell receptor beta chains came from one sample sequenced in a study of T cell repertoires in cytomegalovirus infection. TCRdb called the reads again in MiXCR, with one record for every CDR3 protein. The sample has 200,000 or so distinct CDR3 sequences, roughly 30% seen once. Material: PBMCs. Every receptor here comes from a human donor in good health (CMV status not recorded). Some clones in this sample may be carry-over from other donors' samples.

The chain carries TRBV2 and TRBJ2-7, with unresolved D. CDR1 and CDR2 (germline): SNHLY, FYNNEI. V gave up 1 base and J gave up 3 bases, with 16 bases separating them. The CDR3 consists of 16 residues. The CDR3 region has the DNA TGTGCCAGCAGTGAAGGGCCCACACGGACCCTCTACGAGCAGTACTTC. Translated: CASSEGPTRTLYEQYF.

V gene TRBV20-1 combines with J gene TRBJ1-2; D is undetermined. Per germline, CDR1 DFQATT and CDR2 SNEGSKA (reference sequence). CDR3 length: 13 amino acids. The V and J ends lost 3 bases and 3 bases respectively, with 11 bases between them. CDR3 nucleotides: TGCAGTGCTAGTAACAAAAGGGACTATGGCTACACCTTC. Encoded protein: CSASNKRDYGYTF.

This clonotype came up a few times. CDR3 region: CASSGRLLGNEQFF. CDR3 DNA sequence: TGTGCCAGCAGCGGCAGACTACTTGGTAATGAGCAGTTCTTC. This chain connects TRBV5-6 to TRBJ2-1; tentative D call: TRBD2 (5 bases). Germline CDR1 reads SGHDT; CDR2 reads YYEEEE. Trimming shortened V by 4 bases and J by 7 bases, and 15 bases separated the two germline ends. CDR3 length equals 14 residues.

The chain joins TRBV6-5 to TRBJ2-5, with unresolved D. This CDR3 contains 11 residues. Germline V gene lookup returns CDR1 MNHEY and CDR2 SVGAGI. Trimming removed 7 bases from V and 5 bases from J, with 8 bases in between. CDR3 amino acids: CASTWVETQYF. DNA of the CDR3: TGTGCCAGCACCTGGGTTGAGACCCAGTACTTC.

The genes are TRBV5-1 and TRBJ2-1; possibly TRBD2 for D (5 bases). CDR1 and CDR2 from the germline V gene are SGHRS and YFSETQ. V lost 3 bases and J 7 bases, leaving 14 bases between the germline ends. CDR3 length: 14 residues. CDR3 nucleotide sequence: TGCGCCAGCAGCTGGTCGGACGGCGGGAATGAGCAGTTCTTC. Amino acids: CASSWSDGGNEQFF.

The chain recombines TRBV7-3 with TRBJ2-1; a possible D gene is TRBD2 (5 bases). V dropped 1 base and J dropped 9 bases, with 19 bases sitting between them. Germline CDR1 is SGHTA and CDR2 is FQGTGA. The CDR3 is 16 residues long. The CDR3 loop reads CASSLNPPGSSAEQFF. CDR3 in DNA: TGTGCCAGCAGCTTAAACCCGCCGGGGAGTTCGGCTGAGCAGTTCTTC. The whole variable domain, remainder taken from reference TRBV7-3 and TRBJ2-1, is GAGVSQTPSNKVTEKGKYVELRCDPISGHTALYWYRQSLGQGPEFLIYFQGTGAADDSGLPNDRFFAVRPEGSVSTLKIQRTERGDSAVYLCASSLNPPGSSAEQFFGPGTRLTVL.

The V call is TRBV5-6, the J call TRBJ2-5; possible D gene TRBD1, 6 bases. Per the germline V gene, CDR1 is SGHDT and CDR2 is YYEEEE. The CDR3 totals 16 residues. Trimming left V 0 bases short and J 5 bases short, with 17 bases between. The chain's CDR3 is CASSLAWAGARETQYF. As DNA, the CDR3 is TGTGCCAGCAGCTTGGCCTGGGCAGGGGCGCGGGAGACCCAGTACTTC.

This clonotype appeared many times. The chain carries TRBV5-4 and TRBJ1-6; 8 bases fit TRBD1. The CDR3 contains 14 residues. Looked up from germline, CDR1 is SGHNT and CDR2 is YYREEE (reference sequence). With 4 bases clipped from V and 11 bases from J, the junction kept 8 bases outside the gene matches. CDR3 sequence: CASSVTGDGTPLHF. The CDR3 region has the DNA TGTGCCAGCAGCGTGACAGGGGACGGGACACCCCTCCACTTT.

This chain joins TRBV18 and TRBJ1-1; D possibly corresponds to TRBD1 (5 bases). This CDR3 spans 19 amino acids. Germline V gives CDR1 KGHSH, CDR2 LQKENI. V lost 3 bases and J 0 bases, leaving 23 bases between the germline ends. CDR3 nucleotide sequence: TGTGCCAGCTCACCCCGCTTTGGGGGGACTAATGATATGAACACTGAAGCTTTCTTT. Its translation is CASSPRFGGTNDMNTEAFF.

The gene calls are TRBV6-6 and TRBJ2-2; D is perhaps TRBD2 (7 bases). This CDR3 is 15 amino acids long. Looked up from germline, CDR1 is MNHNY and CDR2 is SVGAGI (reference sequence). V was pared by 8 bases and J by 4 bases, with 17 bases between. The CDR3: CASGGGGGPTGELFF. CDR3 nucleotide sequence: TGTGCCAGCGGGGGAGGCGGGGGCCCCACCGGGGAGCTGTTTTTT.

This clonotype was seen a handful of times. This chain links TRBV6-2 or TRBV6-3 with TRBJ2-1; TRBD2 matches at 14 bases. CDR1 and CDR2 (germline): MNHEY, SVGEGT. The CDR3 sequence is 18 residues long. V shed 0 bases and J 4 bases; nucleotides not matched to a gene: 5. The CDR3 is CASSYSRGLAGDYNEQFF. CDR3 DNA sequence: TGTGCCAGCAGTTACTCGAGGGGACTAGCGGGGGATTACAATGAGCAGTTCTTC.

This rearrangement joins TRBV20-1 to TRBJ1-2, with unresolved D. Trimming removed 6 bases at V and 4 bases at J, with 15 bases between. The CDR3 totals 13 residues. Germline V gives CDR1 DFQATT, CDR2 SNEGSKA (reference sequence). The CDR3 DNA reads TGCAGTGCCAGAATACCCGGCACCTATGGCTACACCTTC. The encoded protein is CSARIPGTYGYTF.

The CDR3 sequence is CASSYVSGGPPTDTQYF. The CDR3 DNA sequence: TGTGCCAGCAGTTACGTTTCGGGGGGGCCCCCGACGGATACGCAGTATTTT. The chain joins TRBV6-2 or TRBV6-3 to TRBJ2-3; 8 nucleotides match TRBD2. Germline CDR1 MNHEY, CDR2 SVGEGT. CDR3 size: 17 residues. J lost 6 bases, V lost 2 bases, and 13 bases had no gene match.

This clonotype was counted only a few times. The DNA of the CDR3 is TGCGCCAGCAGCCAAGGTTGGGACAGAGACACTGAAGCTTTCTTT. Its protein product is CASSQGWDRDTEAFF. The chain has TRBV4-1 and TRBJ1-1, with 7 positions matching TRBD1. Germline trimming cut 1 base from V and 3 bases from J; bases unmatched to any gene: 5. CDR1 is MGHRA and CDR2 is YSYEKL in the germline V gene. The CDR3 consists of 15 residues.

This clonotype appeared many times. The chain uses TRBV6-4 and TRBJ1-1; D remains ambiguous. V lost 9 bases and J 1 base, leaving 12 bases between the germline ends. Germline loops: CDR1 MRHNA, CDR2 SNTAGT. The CDR3 has 13 residues. CDR3 sequence reads: CASSLGSNTEAFF. The CDR3 DNA reads TGTGCCAGTAGTCTCGGGTCGAACACTGAAGCTTTCTTT.

The chain combines TRBV19 with TRBJ1-2; tentative D call: TRBD1 (5 bases). Trimming cost V 4 bases and J 0 bases, with 9 bases left between them. This CDR3 has 14 residues. The germline gives CDR1 LNHDA, CDR2 SQIVND (reference sequence). The CDR3 is CASSKTDTNYGYTF. In nucleotides, the CDR3 is TGTGCCAGTAGTAAAACGGACACTAACTATGGCTACACCTTC.

In DNA form, the CDR3 reads TGCAGCGTGGGGGGTAGGGCGAACATTCAGTACTTC. Residues: CSVGGRANIQYF. The chain employs TRBV29-1 and TRBJ2-4, with D perhaps matching TRBD2 (6 bases). The germline CDR1 and CDR2 sequences are SQVTM and ANQGSEA. V lost 6 bases and J 7 bases, leaving 13 bases between the germline ends. This CDR3 has 12 residues.

This clonotype was counted between two and nine times. The gene calls are TRBV7-3 and TRBJ1-4; D may be TRBD1 (5 bases). Trimming left V 5 bases short and J 4 bases short, with 14 bases between. CDR1 is SGHTA and CDR2 is FQGTGA in the germline V gene. The CDR3 is 15 residues long. CDR3 nucleotides: TGTGCCAGCAGCAGGGACGGAGACCTTAATGAAAAACTGTTTTTT. Amino acid sequence: CASSRDGDLNEKLFF.

CDR3 bases: TGTGCCAGCAGCATGGGACAGGGGCTGAGAGAGACCCAGTACTTC. Its protein is CASSMGQGLRETQYF. The chain couples TRBV7-6 to TRBJ2-5, with TRBD1 matching over 10 bases. The trim removed 5 bases at V and 4 bases at J, leaving 7 bases unmatched. The CDR3 has 15 residues. Germline CDR1 reads SGHVS; CDR2 reads FNYEAQ. The variable domain in full, with the rest retrieved from reference TRBV7-6 and TRBJ2-5, is GAGVSQSPRYKVTKRGQDVALRCDPISGHVSLYWYRQALGQGPEFLTYFNYEAQQDKSGLPNDRFSAERPEGSISTLTIQRTEQRDSAMYRCASSMGQGLRETQYFGPGTRLLVL.

DNA for the CDR3: TGTGCCAGTAGTATTACTGTCTTTAACACTGAAGCTTTCTTT. Encoded protein: CASSITVFNTEAFF. The chain couples TRBV19 to TRBJ1-1; D unresolved. Germline V gene data show CDR1 as LNHDA and CDR2 as SQIVND (reference sequence). V shed 3 bases and J shed 2 bases, with 10 bases lying between them. The CDR3 sequence is 14 residues long.

This clonotype turned up a few times. Here the CDR3 DNA reads TGTGCCACCCAGGGGGCCTTTGCTGAAAAACTGTTTTTT. Protein sequence: CATQGAFAEKLFF. The chain joins TRBV6-5 to TRBJ1-4, with 8 bases identical to TRBD1. CDR1 and CDR2 from the germline V gene are MNHEY and SVGAGI. The CDR3 consists of 13 residues. The junction had 8 bases not matched to a gene; V was cut back by 10 bases and J by 7 bases.

This clonotype was found many times. This rearrangement joins TRBV28 to TRBJ1-2; D remains ambiguous. Between the trimmed V and J ends, which lost 6 bases and 4 bases, there was a span of 15 bases. Per the germline V gene, CDR1 is MDHEN and CDR2 is SYDVKM. The CDR3 is 14 residues long. The CDR3 DNA follows: TGTGCCAGCAGCAATCCCCCAGCGAGCTATGGCTACACCTTC. Residues: CASSNPPASYGYTF.

This clonotype was found many times. The rearrangement uses TRBV2 and TRBJ2-2, with a tentative D call TRBD1 (5 bases). V was shortened by 1 base and J by 1 base, with 16 bases between the two germline ends. The germline V gene encodes CDR1 SNHLY and CDR2 FYNNEI. The CDR3 is 18 residues long. DNA for the CDR3: TGTGCCAGCAGTGAAGGCGGTCAGGGCAGGCTGAACACCGGGGAGCTGTTTTTT. Translating gives CASSEGGQGRLNTGELFF.

This chain connects TRBV6-5 to TRBJ2-7; perhaps TRBD1 as D (5 bases). Germline CDR1 is MNHEY and CDR2 is SVGAGI. This CDR3 region has 18 residues. The V end lost 4 bases, the J end lost 2 bases, and 24 bases lay between the germline ends. The CDR3 reads CASSSPLNPGNPTYEQYF. The CDR3 DNA is TGTGCCAGCAGTTCACCGTTAAATCCAGGGAACCCAACCTACGAGCAGTACTTC.

This clonotype was observed many times. V gene TRBV19 combines with J gene TRBJ1-5, with D perhaps matching TRBD1 (6 bases). The V and J ends lost 6 bases and 4 bases respectively, with 16 bases between them. This CDR3 comprises 15 residues. Germline V gene data show CDR1 as LNHDA and CDR2 as SQIVND (reference sequence). The CDR3 loop reads CASRFDRTLNQPQHF. The DNA for the CDR3 is TGTGCCAGTAGATTCGACAGGACTCTTAATCAGCCCCAGCATTTT.

The gene calls are TRBV29-1 and TRBJ2-5; TRBD2 aligns across 9 bases. The J segment lost 5 bases and the V segment lost 7 bases, leaving 14 bases of the junction unmatched. Germline V lookup: CDR1 SQVTM, CDR2 ANQGSEA. The CDR3 totals 15 residues. The CDR3 sequence is CSAESSGGPGETQYF. In DNA form, the CDR3 reads TGCAGCGCCGAGTCCAGCGGGGGGCCGGGGGAGACCCAGTACTTC.